The T cell receptor (beta chain) under discussion was sequenced for a study of patients and donors after allogeneic stem cell transplantation. TCRdb processed the RT-PCR reads anew with MiXCR; each CDR3 protein has one entry. The table records roughly 940,000 distinct CDR3 sequences, roughly 18% of them present only once. V dropped 6 bases and J dropped 2 bases, with 19 bases sitting between them. This CDR3 has 16 residues. This clonotype has a handful of counts. This receptor was taken from a human donor who was either an allogeneic HSCT recipient or a stem cell or donor lymphocyte infusion donor (not recorded which). It is not recorded whose cells these are; they may come from a transplant donor. Sequenced sample: blood, either unsorted or a sorted T cell fraction (not recorded which). This chain connects TRBV12-3 or TRBV12-4 to TRBJ1-1; no definite D call. CDR3 DNA: TGTGCCAGCAGCCCCCTGTATGGACGGCTAAACACTGAAGCTTTCTTT. Protein product: CASSPLYGRLNTEAFF.